The T cell receptor (beta chain) described here comes from a study of blood T cell repertoires in COVID-19. CDR3 size: 15 residues. Germline CDR1 and CDR2: KGHDR and SFDVKD. Trimming took 2 bases from V and 0 from J, leaving 8 bases between them. The repertoire was sequenced with immunoSEQ multiplex PCR; TCRdb's copy has only in-frame clones and lacks some. The table includes about 480,000 clones, roughly 89% detected once. Sample: peripheral blood. V and J are TRBV24-1 and TRBJ2-3; the D gene is possibly TRBD2 (5 bases). The sequence derives from a woman in her forties or fifties with COVID-19, enrolled during active disease. This CDR3 is CATSDWTESTDTQYF. CDR3 nucleotides: TGTGCCACCAGTGATTGGACTGAGAGCACAGATACGCAGTATTTT.